This is a list of T cell receptor beta chains from one sample in a study of cytomegalovirus exposure and HLA in healthy donors. The method was immunoSEQ multiplex PCR; TCRdb's version includes in-frame clones alone and lacks a portion of them. Here the sample spans some 140,000 clones, roughly four fifths being singletons. The source material was PBMCs. The origin of the receptors is a woman aged 25 to 39 in good health and CMV-seronegative. The CDR3 runs from the conserved cysteine through the conserved F or W. A D gene is named only where the DNA matches it firmly. Size is omitted from some rows. Given values are once, few, many or a class for expanded clones.

V: TRBV9
J: TRBJ1-1
size: -
D: TRBD1
CDR3: CASSLRTGSEAFF
DNA: TGTGCCAGCAGCTTAAGGACAGGGTCTGAAGCTTTCTTT

V: TRBV6-6
J: TRBJ1-2
size: -
D: TRBD1
CDR3: CASSSGGPSYGYTF
DNA: TGTGCCAGCAGTTCAGGGGGCCCAAGCTATGGCTACACCTTC

V: TRBV7-9
J: TRBJ1-4
size: -
D: -
CDR3: CASSLGSDSPKLFF
DNA: TGTGCCAGCAGCTTAGGATCGGACAGTCCAAAACTGTTTTTT

V: TRBV11-2
J: TRBJ1-6
size: -
D: -
CDR3: CASSVTGLSSPLHF
DNA: TGTGCCAGCAGCGTTACAGGGCTGAGTTCACCCCTCCACTTT

V: TRBV5-1
J: TRBJ2-5
size: -
D: TRBD2
CDR3: CASSLGFAGGKETQYF
DNA: TGCGCCAGCAGCTTGGGTTTTGCGGGGGGGAAAGAGACCCAGTACTTC

V: TRBV4-2
J: TRBJ2-5
size: -
D: -
CDR3: CASSQELRGGETQYF
DNA: TGTGCCAGCAGCCAAGAGTTGCGGGGAGGTGAGACCCAGTACTTC

V: TRBV6-4
J: TRBJ1-6
size: -
D: TRBD1
CDR3: CASRQGAGNSPLHF
DNA: TGTGCCAGCAGACAGGGGGCGGGTAATTCACCCCTCCACTTT

V: TRBV2
J: TRBJ1-5
size: -
D: -
CDR3: CASMGDSYSNQPQHF
DNA: TGTGCCAGCATGGGCGACAGCTATAGCAATCAGCCCCAGCATTTT

V: TRBV9
J: TRBJ2-7
size: -
D: TRBD1
CDR3: CASSVVGQSYEQYF
DNA: TGTGCCAGCAGCGTAGTGGGACAGTCCTACGAGCAGTACTTC

V: TRBV12-5
J: TRBJ1-2
size: -
D: -
CDR3: CAMMAGPYGYTF
DNA: TGTGCTATGATGGCAGGCCCCTATGGCTACACCTTC

V: TRBV13
J: TRBJ2-7
size: -
D: TRBD2
CDR3: CASSFLAGITYEQYF
DNA: TGTGCCAGCAGCTTCCTAGCGGGGATCACCTACGAGCAGTACTTC

V: TRBV2
J: TRBJ1-2
size: few
D: TRBD1
CDR3: CASSPGQGANYGYTF
DNA: TGTGCCAGCTCCCCGGGACAGGGGGCTAACTATGGCTACACCTTC

V: TRBV4-2
J: TRBJ2-1
size: -
D: -
CDR3: CASSPYSGSGAYNEQFF
DNA: TGTGCCAGCAGCCCCTACTCCGGATCGGGTGCATACAATGAGCAGTTCTTC

V: TRBV11-2
J: TRBJ1-1
size: -
D: TRBD1
CDR3: CASSYQGANTEAFF
DNA: TGTGCCAGCAGCTACCAGGGGGCGAACACTGAAGCTTTCTTT